In this sample, the clone carrying this TCR beta chain is large (0.1 to 1%). This CDR3 spans 12 amino acids. Trimming cost V 5 bases and J 7 bases, with 11 bases left between them. Germline-derived CDR1 and CDR2 are SGHAT and FQNNGV. These data belong to a study of blood T cell repertoires in COVID-19. Study summary: Acute and convalescent COVID-19 samples came from the United States, Italy and Spain.

Source study methods: Reference gene primer amplification yielded estimated nucleated cell counts. Measured with immunoSEQ multiplex PCR; TCRdb has only the in-frame clones, and not every one. That table is the source of V, J and clone size, and D and trimming were worked out from the DNA. The sample has about 59,000 clones, around 70% seen once. The gene calls are TRBV11-2 and TRBJ2-5; D uncertain. The source of this sequence is a woman between 45 and 60 years old with active or convalescent COVID-19. Sequencing used peripheral blood. CDR3 bases: TGTGCCAGCAGCCCTCGAACTGGGACCCAGTACTTC. Translating gives CASSPRTGTQYF.